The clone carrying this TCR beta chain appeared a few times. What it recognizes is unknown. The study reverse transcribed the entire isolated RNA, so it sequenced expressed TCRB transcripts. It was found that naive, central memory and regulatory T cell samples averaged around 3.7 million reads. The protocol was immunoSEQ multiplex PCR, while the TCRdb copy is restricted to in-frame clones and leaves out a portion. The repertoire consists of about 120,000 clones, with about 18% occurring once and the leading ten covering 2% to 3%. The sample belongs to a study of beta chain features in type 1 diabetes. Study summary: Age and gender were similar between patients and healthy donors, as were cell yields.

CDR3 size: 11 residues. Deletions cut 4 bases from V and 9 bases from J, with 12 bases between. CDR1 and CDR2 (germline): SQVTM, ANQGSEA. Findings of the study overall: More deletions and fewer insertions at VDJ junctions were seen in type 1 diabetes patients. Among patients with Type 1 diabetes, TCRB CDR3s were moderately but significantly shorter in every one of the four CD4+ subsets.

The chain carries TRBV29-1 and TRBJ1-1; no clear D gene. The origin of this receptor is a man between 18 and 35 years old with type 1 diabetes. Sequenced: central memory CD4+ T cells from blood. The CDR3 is CSVGTSGKAFF. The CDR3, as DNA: TGCAGCGTTGGGACCTCCGGTAAAGCTTTCTTT.